This T cell receptor beta chain appears in the sequencing data of a study of blood T cells in healthy people across ages. This clonotype was seen only a few times. Antigen unknown. V was pared by 1 base and J by 7 bases, with 17 bases between. This CDR3 region has 15 residues. Germline V gives CDR1 SGHTA, CDR2 FQGNSA. Regarding the study as a whole: It was not possible, with unsorted PBMCs, to conclusively compare naive and antigen-experienced cells. Roughly linearly, TCR beta diversity per million T cells fell as age increased.

It was with a sample-barcoded 5' primer and a J-beta primer mix that a second PCR of roughly 7 to 11 cycles was run. Every cDNA was tagged by a template-switch adaptor with 12 random nucleotides. TCRdb re-derived calls from the 5' RACE reads in MiXCR, one entry per CDR3 protein. The repertoire holds 900,000 to 950,000 distinct CDR3 sequences, with roughly 28% as singletons. This same sample was also taken into another study, of T cells of mothers and their children. That study adds: Across the analysis, no persistent microchimeric T cell clones were detected.

J is TRBJ2-7 and V is TRBV7-2, with D tentatively TRBD2 (5 bases). Input material: blood. The TCR sequence derives from a woman aged 40 to 50 in good health. In nucleotides, the CDR3 is TGTGCCAGCAGCTTAGTCCGGACCGGAACGGGGGAGCAGTACTTC. Protein sequence: CASSLVRTGTGEQYF. Filled out from reference TRBV7-2 and TRBJ2-7, the complete variable domain reads GAGVSQSPSNKVTEKGKDVELRCDPISGHTALYWYRQSLGQGLEFLIYFQGNSAPDKSGLPSDRFSAERTGGSVSTLTIQRTQQEDSAVYLCASSLVRTGTGEQYFGPGTRLTVT.